One sample yielded the 15 T cell receptor beta chains listed below, sequenced in a study of neoadjuvant anti-PD-1 for oral cavity cancer. Specified time point: after neoadjuvant nivolumab, at surgical resection. TCRdb keeps only in-frame clones here, not all; method: immunoSEQ multiplex PCR. The table lists thousands of clones, 60% to 75% of them singletons, with less than 3.5% in the top ten. The sample in question was PBMCs, obtained after nivolumab (anti-PD-1) treatment. Every receptor here comes from a person aged 40 to 85 with oral cavity squamous cell carcinoma.

The chain employs TRBV19 and TRBJ2-2; a weak D match, TRBD1 (6 bases). Germline V gene lookup returns CDR1 LNHDA and CDR2 SQIVND (reference sequence). The V gene lost 9 bases and the J gene lost 6 bases, with 23 bases spanning the gap. The CDR3 has 16 amino acids. The CDR3 DNA reads as TGTGCCAGCCGGACAGCTGGTCGCGGTACAGCCGGGGAGCTGTTTTTT. Protein: CASRTAGRGTAGELFF.

The V call is TRBV5-4, the J call TRBJ1-1; 12 bases agree with TRBD1. The V segment lost 4 bases and the J segment 7 bases; nucleotides outside the gene matches: 8. Germline CDR1 and CDR2: SGHNT and YYREEE (reference sequence). The CDR3 has 15 residues. The DNA for the CDR3 is TGTGCCAGCAGCCCTGGGGACAGGGGGCGAATTGAAGCTTTCTTT. Its translation is CASSPGDRGRIEAFF.

The chain combines TRBV5-4 with TRBJ2-7, with no clear D. CDR1 and CDR2 (germline): SGHNT, YYREEE (reference sequence). V lost 1 base, J lost 6 bases, and 17 bases lay in between. The CDR3 length is 15 residues. The CDR3 bases are TGTGCCAGCAGCTTGCCGGGCTCCGTCTCCCGCGAGCAGTACTTC. It encodes CASSLPGSVSREQYF. The complete variable domain, with remaining parts taken from reference TRBV5-4 and TRBJ2-7, reads ETGVTQSPTHLIKTRGQQVTLRCSSQSGHNTVSWYQQALGQGPQFIFQYYREEENGRGNFPPRFSGLQFPNYSSELNVNALELDDSALYLCASSLPGSVSREQYFGPGTRLTVT.

The rearrangement joins TRBV29-1 to TRBJ1-1; D uncertain. Germline V gene lookup returns CDR1 SQVTM and CDR2 ANQGSEA. This CDR3 is built from 13 residues. Trimming left V 2 bases short and J 1 base short, with 8 bases between. In DNA form, the CDR3 reads TGCAGCGTTGAACCCGTTAAGAACACTGAAGCTTTCTTT. Its translation is CSVEPVKNTEAFF.

This clone is a singleton in its sample. This CDR3 is CASSLSGLAQETQYF. CDR3 sequence (DNA): TGCGCCAGCAGCCTCTCCGGACTAGCTCAAGAGACCCAGTACTTC. This rearrangement joins TRBV4-1 to TRBJ2-5; 8 positions match TRBD2. The V segment lost 4 bases and the J segment 2 bases; nucleotides outside the gene matches: 6. The CDR3 sequence is 15 residues long. CDR1 and CDR2 (germline): MGHRA, YSYEKL.

The chain uses TRBV19 and TRBJ1-3; D call uncertain. There are 11 residues in the CDR3. The V gene lost 4 bases and the J gene lost 4 bases, with 2 bases spanning the gap. CDR1 is LNHDA and CDR2 is SQIVND in the germline V gene (reference sequence). The CDR3 DNA reads TGTGCCAGTAGTAGAGGAAACACCATATATTTT. This sequence encodes CASSRGNTIYF.

The chain links TRBV15 to TRBJ2-7; D may be TRBD1 or TRBD2 (5 bases each). Germline assignment: CDR1 LNHNV and CDR2 YYDKDF (reference sequence). V lost 5 bases and J lost 4, with 12 bases in between. This CDR3 is built from 13 residues. The CDR3 sequence: CATSPGRTYEQYF. In nucleotides, the CDR3 is TGTGCCACCAGCCCGGGACGGACGTACGAGCAGTACTTC. The full variable domain, its missing parts supplied by reference TRBV15 and TRBJ2-7, is DAMVIQNPRYQVTQFGKPVTLSCSQTLNHNVMYWYQQKSSQAPKLLFHYYDKDFNNEADTPDNFQSRRPNTSFCFLDIRSPGLGDTAMYLCATSPGRTYEQYFGPGTRLTVT.

This clone was found a few times. The rearrangement links TRBV4-2 to TRBJ1-3; D not resolved. Germline CDR1 is LGHNA and CDR2 is YNFKEQ. The CDR3 contains 14 residues. V was clipped by 5 bases and J by 1 base, with 9 bases between them. The CDR3 reads CASSSGGSGNTIYF. In DNA form, the CDR3 reads TGTGCCAGCAGCTCCGGAGGGTCTGGAAACACCATATATTTT.

The rearrangement joins TRBV5-1 to TRBJ2-1, with TRBD2 matching over 11 bases. The V and J ends lost 1 base and 8 bases, in that order; junction bases with no gene match: 8. This CDR3 is built from 16 residues. The germline gives CDR1 SGHRS, CDR2 YFSETQ. CDR3 nucleotide sequence: TGCGCCAGCAGCTTGTCTCCTAGCGGGGGGCGCGATGAGCAGTTCTTC. The encoded protein is CASSLSPSGGRDEQFF. Together with reference TRBV5-1 and TRBJ2-1, the CDR3 gives the full variable domain: KAGVTQTPRYLIKTRGQQVTLSCSPISGHRSVSWYQQTPGQGLQFLFEYFSETQRNKGNFPGRFSGRQFSNSRSEMNVSTLELGDSALYLCASSLSPSGGRDEQFFGPGTRLTVL.

The count of this clone is one. V gene TRBV6-6 combines with J gene TRBJ2-1, with TRBD2 matching 8 bases. This CDR3 has 15 amino acids. J gave up 5 bases and V 8 bases, and 11 bases lay outside the gene matches. Per the germline V gene, CDR1 is MNHNY and CDR2 is SVGAGI (reference sequence). CDR3: CASYPRGGLDNEQFF. The CDR3 DNA follows: TGTGCCAGCTACCCTCGGGGGGGCCTAGACAATGAGCAGTTCTTC.

The chain combines TRBV21-1 with TRBJ1-1. TRBV21-1 is annotated as a pseudogene. The CDR3 is made up of 16 amino acids. DNA of the CDR3: TGTGCCAGCAGCAAAATCGGGAACACCATGAACACTGAAGCTTTCTTT. Translation gives CASSKIGNTMNTEAFF.

V is TRBV6-5 and J is TRBJ1-2, with 8 bases that match TRBD1. The CDR3 has 15 amino acids. CDR1 is MNHEY and CDR2 is SVGAGI in the germline V gene. V lost 6 bases and J lost 4; bases outside the gene matches: 10. The CDR3 region is CASRPTGGGFYGYTF. The CDR3 DNA follows: TGTGCCAGCAGACCTACAGGGGGAGGTTTCTATGGCTACACCTTC.

This chain joins TRBV27 and TRBJ2-7; D possibly corresponds to TRBD1 (5 bases). CDR3 length: 13 amino acids. V was cut by 5 bases and J by 2 bases, with 10 bases left in between. CDR1 MNHEY and CDR2 SMNVEV come from the germline V gene (reference sequence). The CDR3 DNA reads TGTGCCAGCAGTCCTATGACAGCCTACGAGCAGTACTTC. The encoded protein is CASSPMTAYEQYF.

This clone showed up just a few times. V and J are TRBV15 and TRBJ2-5; tentatively, D is TRBD1 or TRBD2 (5 bases each). The CDR3 runs to 16 residues. V gave up 1 base and J gave up 1 base, with 13 bases separating them. Germline V CDR1 and CDR2: LNHNV, YYDKDF (reference sequence). CDR3 DNA sequence: TGTGCCACCAGCAGAGGTGGTGAGGGGACCCAAGAGACCCAGTACTTC. Residues: CATSRGGEGTQETQYF.

This clone showed up just a few times. The rearrangement links TRBV6-6 to TRBJ2-1, with 8 nucleotides matching TRBD2. The CDR3 totals 13 residues. Looked up from germline, CDR1 is MNHNY and CDR2 is SVGAGI (reference sequence). Germline trimming cut 7 bases from V and 10 bases from J; bases unmatched to any gene: 9. CDR3 protein: CASILTRGGEQFF. In DNA form, the CDR3 reads TGTGCCAGCATTCTAACCCGGGGGGGAGAGCAGTTCTTC.